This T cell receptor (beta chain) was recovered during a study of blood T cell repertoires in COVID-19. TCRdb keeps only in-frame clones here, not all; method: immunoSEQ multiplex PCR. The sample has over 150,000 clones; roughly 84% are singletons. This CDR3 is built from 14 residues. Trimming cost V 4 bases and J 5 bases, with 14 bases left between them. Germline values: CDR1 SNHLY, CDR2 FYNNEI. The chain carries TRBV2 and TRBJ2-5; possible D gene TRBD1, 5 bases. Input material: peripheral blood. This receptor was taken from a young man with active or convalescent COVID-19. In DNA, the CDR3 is TGTGCCAGCAGTGGTATAAGGGGCGATGAGACCCAGTACTTC. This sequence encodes CASSGIRGDETQYF.